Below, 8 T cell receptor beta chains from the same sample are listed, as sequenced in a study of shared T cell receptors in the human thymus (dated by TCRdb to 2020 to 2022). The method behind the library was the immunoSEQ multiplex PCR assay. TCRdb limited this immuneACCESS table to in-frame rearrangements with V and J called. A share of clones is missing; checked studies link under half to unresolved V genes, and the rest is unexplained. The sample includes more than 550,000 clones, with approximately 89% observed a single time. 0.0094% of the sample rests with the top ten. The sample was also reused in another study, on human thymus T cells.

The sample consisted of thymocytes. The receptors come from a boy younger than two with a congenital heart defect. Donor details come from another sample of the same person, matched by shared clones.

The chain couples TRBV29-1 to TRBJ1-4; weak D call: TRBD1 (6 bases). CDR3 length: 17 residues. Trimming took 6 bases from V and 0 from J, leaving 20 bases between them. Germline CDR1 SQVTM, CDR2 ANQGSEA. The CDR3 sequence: CSVTMRGMLATNEKLFF. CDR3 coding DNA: TGCAGCGTGACGATGAGGGGGATGCTAGCAACTAATGAAAAACTGTTTTTT.

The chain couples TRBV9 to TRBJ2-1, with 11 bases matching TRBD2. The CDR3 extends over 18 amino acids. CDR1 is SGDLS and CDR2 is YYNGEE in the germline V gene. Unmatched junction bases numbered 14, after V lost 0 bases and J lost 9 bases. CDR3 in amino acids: CASSVGGELAGDLCEQFF. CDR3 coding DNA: TGTGCCAGCAGCGTAGGAGGAGAACTAGCGGGAGATTTGTGTGAGCAGTTCTTC.

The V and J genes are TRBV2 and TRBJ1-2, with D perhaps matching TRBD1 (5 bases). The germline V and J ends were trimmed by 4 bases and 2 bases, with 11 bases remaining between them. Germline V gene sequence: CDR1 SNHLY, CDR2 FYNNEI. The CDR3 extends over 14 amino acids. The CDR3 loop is CASSVIGGNYGYTF. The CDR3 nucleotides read TGTGCCAGCAGTGTTATTGGGGGGAACTATGGCTACACCTTC.

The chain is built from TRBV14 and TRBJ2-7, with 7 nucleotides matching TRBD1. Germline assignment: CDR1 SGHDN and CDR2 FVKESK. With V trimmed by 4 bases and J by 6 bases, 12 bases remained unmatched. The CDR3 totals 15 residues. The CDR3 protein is CASSPRQGETGEQYF. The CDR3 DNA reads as TGTGCCAGCAGCCCCCGACAGGGTGAAACGGGCGAGCAGTACTTC. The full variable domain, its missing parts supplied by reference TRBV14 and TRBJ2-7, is EAGVTQFPSHSVIEKGQTVTLRCDPISGHDNLYWYRRVMGKEIKFLLHFVKESKQDESGMPNNRFLAERTGGTYSTLKVQPAELEDSGVYFCASSPRQGETGEQYFGPGTRLTVT.

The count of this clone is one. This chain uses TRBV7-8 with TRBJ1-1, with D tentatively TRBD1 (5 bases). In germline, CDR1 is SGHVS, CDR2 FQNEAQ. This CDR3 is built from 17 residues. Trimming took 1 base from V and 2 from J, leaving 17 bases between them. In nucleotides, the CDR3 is TGTGCCAGCAGCTTAGGGGGCGGGATTCTAGGTAACACTGAAGCTTTCTTT. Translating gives CASSLGGGILGNTEAFF.

The CDR3 here is CASSFGQGGVKNIQYF. DNA of the CDR3: TGTGCCAGCAGTTTTGGACAGGGTGGAGTCAAAAACATTCAGTACTTC. The V and J genes are TRBV28 and TRBJ2-4; TRBD1 matches 8 bases. Trimming at V came to 3 bases and at J to 3 bases, leaving 7 bases not matched to a gene. CDR3 length equals 16 residues. Germline V CDR1 and CDR2: MDHEN, SYDVKM.

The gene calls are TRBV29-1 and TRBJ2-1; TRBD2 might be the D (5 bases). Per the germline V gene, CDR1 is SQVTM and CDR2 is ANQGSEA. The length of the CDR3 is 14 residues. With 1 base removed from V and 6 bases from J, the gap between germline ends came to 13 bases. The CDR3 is CSVEGSLEGNEQFF. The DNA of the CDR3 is TGCAGCGTTGAAGGATCCCTCGAGGGCAATGAGCAGTTCTTC.

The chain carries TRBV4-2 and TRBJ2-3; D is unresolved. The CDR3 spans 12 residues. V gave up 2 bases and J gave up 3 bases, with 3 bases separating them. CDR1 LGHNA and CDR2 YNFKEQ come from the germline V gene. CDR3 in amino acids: CASSQLTDTQYF. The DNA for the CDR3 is TGTGCCAGCAGCCAACTGACAGATACGCAGTATTTT.